The sample holds one count of the clone carrying this T cell receptor (beta chain). Germline CDR1 reads SGHRS; CDR2 reads YFSETQ. The V and J ends lost 0 bases and 4 bases, in that order; junction bases with no gene match: 13. The CDR3 runs 19 residues. Sequencing was performed with immunoSEQ multiplex PCR; in TCRdb, only in-frame clones are kept and a portion is missing. This repertoire shows a few hundred thousand clones, 85% found once; its top ten account for under 20%. This sample is part of a study of blood T cell repertoires in COVID-19. Input material: PBMCs or T cells enriched from blood (not recorded which). This receptor was obtained from a man in his forties or fifties who had recovered from COVID-19. The chain is built from TRBV5-1 and TRBJ1-5; 10 bases line up with TRBD1. CDR3 in DNA: TGCGCCAGCAGCTTGGTCTCGGACAGGGGGATCGTAGGGAATCAGCCCCAGCATTTT. Translated, it gives CASSLVSDRGIVGNQPQHF.